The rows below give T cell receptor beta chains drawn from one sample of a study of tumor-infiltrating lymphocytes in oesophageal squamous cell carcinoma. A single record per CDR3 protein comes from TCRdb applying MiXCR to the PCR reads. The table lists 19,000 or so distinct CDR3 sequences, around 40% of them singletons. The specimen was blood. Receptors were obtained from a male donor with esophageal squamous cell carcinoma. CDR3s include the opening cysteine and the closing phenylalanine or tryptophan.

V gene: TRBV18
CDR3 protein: CASSPFGTGEEQYF

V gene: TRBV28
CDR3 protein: CASSSQMGQKNIQYF

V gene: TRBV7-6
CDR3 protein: CASSLRRGDSLGYNEQFF

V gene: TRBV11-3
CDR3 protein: CASSPGLAGGLSTDTQYF

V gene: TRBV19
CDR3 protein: CASGPGLRVGLSYNEQFF

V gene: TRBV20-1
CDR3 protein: CSARDSRSGRNNEQFF

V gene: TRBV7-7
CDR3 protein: CASSPIRGGGRETQYF

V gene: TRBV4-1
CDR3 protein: CASSQVLAGSYEQYF

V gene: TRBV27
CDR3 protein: CASSTGLAETYNEQYF